This T cell receptor beta chain was retrieved from a study of cytomegalovirus exposure and HLA in healthy donors. About the study: Within the Caucasian-associated ancestry cluster were 81% of the roughly 400 genotyped donors. Study outcomes and limitations: From TCR beta sequences, most subjects' HLA-A and HLA-B alleles were reportedly predicted accurately.

With respect to this clone: What it binds is unknown.

PCR primers comprised 60 Vbeta and 13 Jbeta primers. Profiled with immunoSEQ multiplex PCR; TCRdb holds only in-frame clones, not every one. The sample has 100,000 to 150,000 clones; roughly four fifths are singletons. The sequence was collected from a woman aged 18-29 years in good health and CMV-seronegative. The sequenced sample was PBMCs.

CDR3 loop: CASSQDLLGVGYTF. As DNA, the CDR3 is TGTGCCAGCAGCCAAGATCTCCTCGGGGTTGGCTACACCTTC. The rearrangement links TRBV14 to TRBJ1-2; D unresolved. Deletions cut 0 bases from V and 7 bases from J, with 12 bases between. Germline CDR1 SGHDN, CDR2 FVKESK. The CDR3 has 14 amino acids.